The source of this T cell receptor beta chain is a study of blood T cell repertoires in COVID-19. This CDR3 is built from 14 residues. From germline, CDR1 is SGHRS and CDR2 YFSETQ. Trimming shortened V by 3 bases and J by 4 bases, and 13 bases separated the two germline ends. Libraries were prepared by immunoSEQ multiplex PCR; TCRdb keeps only in-frame clonotypes and omits some of them. The data show under 250,000 clones, around nine tenths seen once. The chain couples TRBV5-1 to TRBJ1-2; D not certain. The source material was peripheral blood. The TCR sequence derives from a woman aged 55-75 years who had recovered from COVID-19. Written as DNA, the CDR3 is TGCGCCAGCAGCTCTACAGTGGAAGGCTATGGCTACACCTTC. Translation gives CASSSTVEGYGYTF.